What follows are 17 T cell receptor beta chains derived from one specimen sequenced in a study of technical replicates of blood from several donors. Here immunoSEQ multiplex PCR was the method, and the copy in TCRdb shows in-frame clones only, minus some. The sample records under 70,000 clones, roughly nine tenths being singletons. Sequencing was performed on PBMCs. These receptors all stem from a human donor in good health. Some clones in this sample may be carry-over from other donors' samples.

CDR3 bases: TGTGCCAGCAGCTTGGCACACAACACCGGGGAGCTGTTTTTT. Translation gives CASSLAHNTGELFF. The chain employs TRBV5-4 and TRBJ2-2; D not resolved. The CDR3 is 14 residues long. Per the germline V gene, CDR1 is SGHNT and CDR2 is YYREEE (reference sequence). V lost 0 bases to trimming and J lost 2 bases, with 5 bases between them.

The chain employs TRBV5-8 and TRBJ1-3; D perhaps matches TRBD1 (6 bases). V was pared by 3 bases and J by 1 base, with 14 bases between. Germline loops: CDR1 SGHTS, CDR2 YDEGEE. The CDR3 runs to 16 residues. CDR3 nucleotide sequence: TGTGCCAGCAGCTGGGGGGGTACAGGGTCTGGAAACACCATATATTTT. As protein: CASSWGGTGSGNTIYF.

The rearrangement links TRBV6-6 to TRBJ2-1; TRBD2 matches 10 bases. CDR3 size: 16 residues. Trimming cost V 4 bases and J 2 bases; bases outside gene matches: 5. Germline CDR1 reads MNHNY; CDR2 reads SVGAGI (reference sequence). The CDR3 sequence is CASSSAAGGPYNEQFF. DNA of the CDR3: TGTGCCAGCAGTTCAGCAGCGGGAGGGCCCTACAATGAGCAGTTCTTC.

The chain joins TRBV1 to TRBJ1-6; the D call in the table, TRBD1, was not verified against the DNA. TRBV1 is noted as a pseudogene. The CDR3 sequence is 14 residues long. DNA for the CDR3: TGCACCAGCAGCCAAGATCGCAGGAATTCACCCCTCCACTTT. Translated, it gives CTSSQDRRNSPLHF.

The CDR3 spells CASSQEDGGQGTASAFF. The CDR3 nucleotides read TGTGCCAGCAGCCAAGAGGACGGGGGACAGGGGACGGCGTCAGCTTTCTTT. The rearrangement links TRBV4-2 to TRBJ1-1, with 10 positions matching TRBD1. V dropped 0 bases and J dropped 10; count of bases not matched to a gene: 14. The CDR3 totals 17 residues. Per germline, CDR1 LGHNA and CDR2 YNFKEQ.

CDR3 protein: CASSQRAQAAKETQYF. The CDR3 nucleotides read TGCGCCAGCAGTCAGAGAGCCCAGGCAGCAAAAGAGACCCAGTACTTC. The chain joins TRBV23-1 to TRBJ2-5, with D unclear. TRBV23-1 counts as an open reading frame of uncertain function. The CDR3 is 16 residues long. Trimming left V 3 bases short and J 3 bases short, with 17 bases between.

The chain is built from TRBV6-1 and TRBJ1-4; the D is unclear. V was clipped by 0 bases and J by 0 bases, with 8 bases between them. The CDR3 loop spans 16 amino acids. Per germline, CDR1 MNHNS and CDR2 SASEGT. The DNA for the CDR3 is TGTGCCAGCAGTGAAGCGCTACGGTCAACTAATGAAAAACTGTTTTTT. It is translated as CASSEALRSTNEKLFF.

This clone was picked up a small number of times. The chain combines TRBV5-5 with TRBJ2-7; a weak D match, TRBD2 (5 bases). V lost 1 base to trimming and J lost 6 bases, with 8 bases between them. CDR1 SGHKS and CDR2 YYEKEE come from the germline V gene (reference sequence). This CDR3 is 12 amino acids long. This CDR3 reads CASSLTGSEQYF. The CDR3 nucleotides are TGTGCCAGCAGCTTGACGGGGAGCGAGCAGTACTTC.

J is TRBJ1-2 and V is TRBV4-2; 8 bases line up with TRBD1. The germline CDR1 and CDR2 sequences are LGHNA and YNFKEQ. The CDR3 length is 19 residues. With 2 bases clipped from V and 3 bases from J, the junction kept 17 bases outside the gene matches. The chain's CDR3 is CASSQLIFVRDRTDYGYTF. CDR3 coding DNA: TGTGCCAGCAGCCAATTAATATTCGTCCGGGACAGGACAGACTATGGCTACACCTTC.

The chain joins TRBV4-1 to TRBJ2-2; D perhaps matches TRBD1 (5 bases). The CDR3 runs 16 residues. Germline CDR1 MGHRA, CDR2 YSYEKL. Trimming left V 4 bases short and J 4 bases short, with 16 bases between. As DNA, the CDR3 is TGCGCCAGCAGCCCTTCACAGGCCGTTTTCACCGGGGAGCTGTTTTTT. Translated: CASSPSQAVFTGELFF.

J is TRBJ2-1 and V is TRBV6-8, with 7 bases lining up with TRBD1. Germline V gives CDR1 MNHGY, CDR2 SAAAGT. The CDR3 loop spans 16 amino acids. Trimming cost V 5 bases and J 2 bases; bases outside gene matches: 9. The CDR3, as DNA: TGTGCCAGCAGTGGTTTGGACAGGCGGACCTACAATGAGCAGTTCTTC. Its protein is CASSGLDRRTYNEQFF.

The chain recombines TRBV10-3 with TRBJ1-6; perhaps TRBD1 as D (5 bases). The CDR3 has 17 amino acids. CDR1 and CDR2 from the germline V gene are ENHRY and SYGVKD. V lost 4 bases to trimming and J lost 7 bases, with 20 bases between them. CDR3 protein: CAISVDWKGSTNSPLHF. In DNA, the CDR3 is TGTGCCATCAGTGTTGACTGGAAGGGGTCTACGAATTCACCCCTCCACTTT.

This clone showed up just once. The chain links TRBV27 to TRBJ1-4; 7 bases agree with TRBD1. Germline V gene lookup returns CDR1 MNHEY and CDR2 SMNVEV (reference sequence). Trimming cost V 6 bases and J 7 bases; bases outside gene matches: 11. This CDR3 region has 15 residues. The CDR3 protein is CASSKTQGFSEKLFF. CDR3 DNA: TGTGCCAGCAGCAAGACACAGGGGTTTAGTGAAAAACTGTTTTTT.

This chain connects TRBV25-1 to TRBJ1-6, with D possibly TRBD1 on 5 matching bases. The V gene lost 2 bases and the J gene lost 7 bases, with 12 bases spanning the gap. Germline lookup yields CDR1 MGHDK and CDR2 SYGVNS. This CDR3 is built from 15 residues. The CDR3 coding sequence is TGTGCCAGCAGTGAAGGAGTTGCAGGGAATTCACCCCTCCACTTT. The encoded protein is CASSEGVAGNSPLHF.

The chain has TRBV30 and TRBJ2-1; tentative D call: TRBD2 (6 bases). This CDR3 spans 15 amino acids. Trimming removed 0 bases at V and 2 bases at J, with 11 bases between. Germline loops: CDR1 GTSNPN, CDR2 SVGIG (reference sequence). The CDR3 region is CAWSVGGTTYNEQFF. CDR3 sequence (DNA): TGTGCCTGGAGTGTCGGGGGAACAACCTACAATGAGCAGTTCTTC.

This clone was seen only a few times. V is TRBV5-8 and J is TRBJ1-2, with D possibly matching TRBD1 (5 bases). Germline assignment: CDR1 SGHTS and CDR2 YDEGEE. V was cut by 0 bases and J by 4 bases, with 19 bases left in between. This CDR3 spans 17 amino acids. CDR3 protein: CASSLAQGAVIVYGYTF. CDR3 DNA sequence: TGTGCCAGCAGCTTGGCCCAGGGTGCTGTAATTGTCTATGGCTACACCTTC.

The CDR3 coding sequence is TGTGCCAGCAGTTTCGACAGCTCCTATAATTCACCCCTCCACTTT. This encodes CASSFDSSYNSPLHF. The chain uses TRBV5-8 and TRBJ1-6; D may be TRBD1 (5 bases). Germline V gives CDR1 SGHTS, CDR2 YDEGEE. CDR3 length equals 15 residues. V lost 5 bases, J lost 0 bases, and 9 bases lay in between.